The 29 T cell receptor beta chains reported below all come from one sample, sequenced in a study of cytomegalovirus exposure and HLA in healthy donors. Researchers ran the PCR with 60 Vbeta and 13 Jbeta primers. Repertoires were generated with immunoSEQ multiplex PCR, while TCRdb's copy carries only in-frame clones and drops some. The profile shows under 200,000 clones, roughly two thirds of them singletons. The sequencing input was PBMCs. These receptors came from a woman aged 25 to 39 in good health and CMV-seronegative.

J is TRBJ1-1 and V is TRBV7-6, with 9 bases matching TRBD1. The trim removed 5 bases at V and 11 bases at J, leaving 6 bases unmatched. The CDR3 is 12 residues long. Germline V lookup: CDR1 SGHVS, CDR2 FNYEAQ. CDR3: CASSPRQGEAFF. DNA of the CDR3: TGTGCCAGCAGCCCTCGACAGGGGGAGGCTTTCTTT.

The chain links TRBV2 to TRBJ1-1; possible D gene TRBD1, 5 bases. The CDR3 spans 13 residues. From germline, CDR1 is SNHLY and CDR2 FYNNEI. V was clipped by 5 bases and J by 7 bases, with 14 bases between them. The CDR3 is CASSWTPRGEAFF. The CDR3, as DNA: TGTGCCAGCAGTTGGACACCGCGGGGTGAAGCTTTCTTT.

The rearrangement links TRBV6-5 to TRBJ1-4; weak D call: TRBD1 (6 bases). V lost 5 bases to trimming and J lost 6 bases, with 16 bases between them. The CDR3 spans 15 residues. Germline V gene lookup returns CDR1 MNHEY and CDR2 SVGAGI. CDR3 in amino acids: CASSRKGGVDEKLFF. The CDR3 DNA is TGTGCCAGCAGTCGAAAGGGGGGGGTTGATGAAAAACTGTTTTTT.

V and J are TRBV11-2 and TRBJ2-1, with D hard to call. This CDR3 region has 13 residues. Germline V gene data show CDR1 as SGHAT and CDR2 as FQNNGV. Trimming stripped 4 bases from V and 6 bases from J, with 10 bases between. CDR3 amino acids: CASSSPAGNEQFF. CDR3 in DNA: TGTGCCAGCAGCTCCCCGGCAGGCAATGAGCAGTTCTTC.

The rearrangement joins TRBV19 to TRBJ2-1; unclear D gene. V lost 4 bases and J lost 8, with 12 bases in between. The CDR3 runs 13 residues. The germline V gene encodes CDR1 LNHDA and CDR2 SQIVND (reference sequence). The CDR3 loop is CASSTSFSDEQFF. For the CDR3, the DNA is TGTGCCAGTAGTACGAGTTTCAGCGATGAGCAGTTCTTC.

A few counts support this clone. The chain has TRBV5-5 and TRBJ1-3; D perhaps matches TRBD1 (6 bases). V was trimmed by 4 bases and J by 8 bases, leaving 16 bases between them. This CDR3 comprises 14 residues. Germline assignment: CDR1 SGHKS and CDR2 YYEKEE (reference sequence). The CDR3 DNA reads as TGTGCCAGCAGCCGGGACACGACAGAGGACACCATATATTTT. This codes for CASSRDTTEDTIYF.

J is TRBJ1-5 and V is TRBV7-2, with TRBD1 identical over 7 bases. The CDR3 covers 15 residues. Germline V lookup: CDR1 SGHTA, CDR2 FQGNSA. V lost 10 bases to trimming and J lost 8 bases; unmatched junction nucleotides: 17. DNA of the CDR3: TGTGCCACCTTACCATCGGGACAGAGGAACGAGCCCCAGCATTTT. Translated: CATLPSGQRNEPQHF.

This chain connects TRBV15 to TRBJ1-1; D is possibly TRBD1 (5 bases). V gave up 0 bases and J gave up 2 bases, with 13 bases separating them. Germline CDR1 LNHNV, CDR2 YYDKDF (reference sequence). This CDR3 is built from 16 residues. The CDR3 coding sequence is TGTGCCACCAGCAGAGATTGGGGCAGCTTTAACACTGAAGCTTTCTTT. Amino acid sequence: CATSRDWGSFNTEAFF.

A few counts support this clone. V is TRBV5-6 and J is TRBJ1-5; 7 bases agree with TRBD1. Trimming cost V 2 bases and J 6 bases; bases outside gene matches: 8. The CDR3 has 15 amino acids. The V gene's germline CDR1 is SGHDT and CDR2 YYEEEE. DNA of the CDR3: TGTGCCAGCAGCTTATCAGCAGGGGGTGGTCAGCCCCAGCATTTT. It translates to CASSLSAGGGQPQHF. Full variable domain (missing parts from reference TRBV5-6 and TRBJ1-5): DAGVTQSPTHLIKTRGQQVTLRCSPKSGHDTVSWYQQALGQGPQFIFQYYEEEERQRGNFPDRFSGHQFPNYSSELNVNALLLGDSALYLCASSLSAGGGQPQHFGDGTRLSIL.

The rearrangement joins TRBV6-6 to TRBJ2-7; 10 bases align to TRBD1. J was trimmed by 3 bases and V by 6 bases; bases with no gene match: 11. CDR1 is MNHNY, CDR2 SVGAGI, per germline (reference sequence). The CDR3 loop spans 16 amino acids. The CDR3 sequence is CASSPLLGTGDYEQYF. The CDR3 DNA reads as TGTGCCAGCAGCCCCTTACTTGGGACAGGGGACTACGAGCAGTACTTC.

This clone appeared once. The chain has TRBV19 and TRBJ1-5; D not certain. CDR1 is LNHDA, CDR2 SQIVND, per germline (reference sequence). Deletions cut 10 bases from V and 8 bases from J, with 15 bases between. The CDR3 runs to 12 residues. CDR3 coding DNA: TGTGCCACCCACCCCCCGGGAGAGCCCCAGCATTTT. Translation: CATHPPGEPQHF.

The chain uses TRBV4-1 and TRBJ2-1; D perhaps matches TRBD2 (5 bases). V was cut by 0 bases and J by 5 bases, with 14 bases left in between. The CDR3 runs to 16 residues. Germline values: CDR1 MGHRA, CDR2 YSYEKL. CDR3 nucleotide sequence: TGCGCCAGCAGCCAAGAAATAGCCACTAGGGACAATGAGCAGTTCTTC. Translated, it gives CASSQEIATRDNEQFF.

The rearrangement links TRBV5-4 to TRBJ2-7; a possible D gene is TRBD1 (6 bases). The V end lost 5 bases, the J end lost 0 bases, and 18 bases lay between the germline ends. The CDR3 covers 16 residues. Germline lookup yields CDR1 SGHNT and CDR2 YYREEE (reference sequence). The CDR3 here is CASSELGTTSSYEQYF. DNA of the CDR3: TGTGCCAGCAGTGAACTGGGGACAACGAGCTCCTACGAGCAGTACTTC.

This CDR3 reads CASSPDREIQPQHF. CDR3 coding DNA: TGTGCCAGCAGCCCCGACAGGGAAATTCAGCCCCAGCATTTT. The chain employs TRBV7-2 and TRBJ1-5; TRBD1 aligns across 7 bases. V gave up 5 bases and J gave up 6 bases; unmatched junction bases: 7. From germline, CDR1 is SGHTA and CDR2 FQGNSA. This CDR3 comprises 14 residues.

This clone was observed a few times. This chain joins TRBV25-1 and TRBJ1-1; possibly TRBD1 for D (5 bases). The CDR3 consists of 14 residues. Germline values: CDR1 MGHDK, CDR2 SYGVNS. Trimming took off 7 bases at V and 1 base at J, with 13 bases between the two ends. The CDR3: CASTETASNTEAFF. The CDR3 nucleotides read TGTGCCAGCACAGAGACAGCCTCGAACACTGAAGCTTTCTTT.

The rearrangement joins TRBV4-1 to TRBJ2-7; TRBD2 might be the D (6 bases). The germline CDR1 and CDR2 sequences are MGHRA and YSYEKL. Trimming removed 5 bases from V and 4 bases from J, with 12 bases in between. CDR3 length: 13 residues. The CDR3 bases are TGCGCCAGCAGCTCTGGAGGGCCGTACGAGCAGTACTTC. Translated: CASSSGGPYEQYF.

The CDR3 DNA sequence: TGCGCCAGCAATTTGGGCCTCAATGGTCGCAATGAGCAGTTCTTC. It specifies CASNLGLNGRNEQFF. The chain uses TRBV10-2 and TRBJ2-1; D uncertain. Germline V gene data show CDR1 as WSHSY and CDR2 as SAAADI. Trimming took 7 bases from V and 6 from J, leaving 19 bases between them. The length of the CDR3 is 15 residues.

V and J are TRBV6-1 and TRBJ1-1; no reliable D call. In germline, CDR1 is MNHNS, CDR2 SASEGT. This CDR3 has 13 residues. Trimming stripped 7 bases from V and 2 bases from J, with 11 bases between. The CDR3 loop is CASTQVANTEAFF. As DNA, the CDR3 is TGTGCCAGCACCCAGGTCGCAAACACTGAAGCTTTCTTT.

This clone was seen a few times. The J gene is TRBJ2-2, the V gene TRBV4-2, with D possibly matching TRBD1 (5 bases). From germline, CDR1 is LGHNA and CDR2 YNFKEQ. The CDR3 loop spans 14 amino acids. The V end lost 0 bases, the J end lost 7 bases, and 9 bases lay between the germline ends. CDR3 amino acids: CASSQDRGVGELFF. The CDR3 region has the DNA TGTGCCAGCAGCCAAGATAGGGGTGTCGGGGAGCTGTTTTTT.

This clone was observed a few times. The chain recombines TRBV4-2 with TRBJ1-1, with D unclear. V was cut by 3 bases and J by 1 base, with 9 bases left in between. Germline V gives CDR1 LGHNA, CDR2 YNFKEQ. The CDR3 is 14 residues long. The CDR3 coding sequence is TGTGCCAGCAGCCATAACACAGAGAACACTGAAGCTTTCTTT. Residues: CASSHNTENTEAFF.

A single count supports this clone. The chain couples TRBV18 to TRBJ2-2; D is ambiguous. Trimming took off 1 base at V and 6 bases at J, with 6 bases between the two ends. Germline assignment: CDR1 KGHSH and CDR2 LQKENI. This CDR3 has 13 amino acids. The CDR3 sequence is CASSPLSAGELFF. The CDR3 region has the DNA TGTGCCAGCTCACCACTCAGTGCCGGGGAGCTGTTTTTT.

The chain is built from TRBV2 and TRBJ2-2; possibly TRBD2 for D (5 bases). CDR3 length: 14 residues. Germline values: CDR1 SNHLY, CDR2 FYNNEI. V was cut by 7 bases and J by 3 bases, with 12 bases left in between. CDR3 DNA sequence: TGTGCCAGCAATGGACGGGATTACACCGGGGAGCTGTTTTTT. It specifies CASNGRDYTGELFF.

The CDR3: CASSLKGRDSFNTGELFF. DNA for the CDR3: TGTGCCAGCAGTTTAAAGGGTAGGGACAGCTTTAACACCGGGGAGCTGTTTTTT. This sequence joins TRBV28 and TRBJ2-2; 7 bases agree with TRBD1. Looked up from germline, CDR1 is MDHEN and CDR2 is SYDVKM. Losses at the gene ends were 2 bases for V and 2 bases for J; bases not matched to a gene: 11. The CDR3 spans 18 residues.

The chain carries TRBV19 and TRBJ2-5; 12 nucleotides agree with TRBD2. The V gene end was trimmed by 6 bases and the J gene end by 3 bases; junction bases not matched to a gene: 11. Germline values: CDR1 LNHDA, CDR2 SQIVND (reference sequence). The length of the CDR3 is 17 residues. The CDR3 bases are TGTGCCAGTAGCGCGCTAGCGGGAGGGCCTACTAAAGAGACCCAGTACTTC. Amino acids: CASSALAGGPTKETQYF. Filled out from reference TRBV19 and TRBJ2-5, the complete variable domain reads DGGITQSPKYLFRKEGQNVTLSCEQNLNHDAMYWYRQDPGQGLRLIYYSQIVNDFQKGDIAEGYSVSREKKESFPLTVTSAQKNPTAFYLCASSALAGGPTKETQYFGPGTRLLVL.

This clone was seen a handful of times. The CDR3 DNA follows: TGTGCCACCAGCAGCGGCAGAAAGGGACTAGCGGGAGGCTACGAGCAGTACTTC. It is translated as CATSSGRKGLAGGYEQYF. This chain connects TRBV15 to TRBJ2-7, with 15 nucleotides matching TRBD2. Germline V gene sequence: CDR1 LNHNV, CDR2 YYDKDF (reference sequence). The CDR3 extends over 18 amino acids. Unmatched junction bases numbered 9, after V lost 3 bases and J lost 3 bases.

The V and J genes are TRBV2 and TRBJ1-4; D not resolved. The CDR3 totals 16 residues. The V end was cut by 0 bases, the J end by 1 base, with 9 bases between. CDR1 and CDR2 from the germline V gene are SNHLY and FYNNEI. Here the CDR3 DNA reads TGTGCCAGCAGTGAAGCGCTACCATTAACTAATGAAAAACTGTTTTTT. The encoded protein is CASSEALPLTNEKLFF.

The gene calls are TRBV27 and TRBJ1-5; a weak D match, TRBD1 (5 bases). CDR1 and CDR2 (germline): MNHEY, SMNVEV (reference sequence). V was cut by 0 bases and J by 7 bases, with 7 bases left in between. The CDR3 loop spans 13 amino acids. The CDR3 sequence is CASSLSAGQPQHF. Here the CDR3 DNA reads TGTGCCAGCAGTTTATCGGCAGGGCAGCCCCAGCATTTT.

The V call is TRBV27, the J call TRBJ2-5; no definite D call. V was pared by 2 bases and J by 3 bases, with 7 bases between. CDR1 and CDR2 (germline): MNHEY, SMNVEV (reference sequence). CDR3 size: 13 residues. Written as DNA, the CDR3 is TGTGCCAGCAGTTTAGCTCAGGAAGAGACCCAGTACTTC. It yields the protein CASSLAQEETQYF.

The chain carries TRBV20-1 and TRBJ2-1, with D possibly matching TRBD1 (5 bases). CDR3 size: 11 residues. Trimming removed 5 bases from V and 8 bases from J, with 10 bases in between. Germline V CDR1 and CDR2: DFQATT, SNEGSKA (reference sequence). CDR3 in amino acids: CSAPWGHEQFF. DNA for the CDR3: TGCAGTGCTCCCTGGGGCCATGAGCAGTTCTTC.